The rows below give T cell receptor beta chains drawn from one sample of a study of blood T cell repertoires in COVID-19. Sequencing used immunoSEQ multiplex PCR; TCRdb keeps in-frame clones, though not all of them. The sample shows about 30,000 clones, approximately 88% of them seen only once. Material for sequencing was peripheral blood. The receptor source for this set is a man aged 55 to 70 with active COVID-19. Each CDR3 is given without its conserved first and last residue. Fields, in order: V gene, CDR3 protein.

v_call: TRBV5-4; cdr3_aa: ASSSYLTEQETQY
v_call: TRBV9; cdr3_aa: ASSVGAGAGTGELF
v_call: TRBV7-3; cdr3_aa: ASSLHLRGEETQY
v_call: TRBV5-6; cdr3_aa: ASSLGGDTQY
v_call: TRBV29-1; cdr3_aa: SVRTGPGTDTQY
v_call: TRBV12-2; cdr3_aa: ASRPRQGIPGNTIY
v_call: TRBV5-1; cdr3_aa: ASFAGVPGRPTYNEQF
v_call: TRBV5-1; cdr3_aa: ASSSVPWRGLEKLF
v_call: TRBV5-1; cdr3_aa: ASSLGTGFMGTEAF
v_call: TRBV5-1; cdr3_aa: ASSPGTAYNEQF
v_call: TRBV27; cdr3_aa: ASSFRGGLAGFLQETQY
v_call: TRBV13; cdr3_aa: ASSLGGSNEKLF
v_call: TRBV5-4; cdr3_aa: ASHPGDRGKTQY
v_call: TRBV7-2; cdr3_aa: ASSLGLAGGEQF
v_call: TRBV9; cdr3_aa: ASSVLAGTSDTQY
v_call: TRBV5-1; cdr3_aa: ASRAAGLTDTQY
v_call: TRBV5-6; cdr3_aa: ASNIARRGFPGNTIY
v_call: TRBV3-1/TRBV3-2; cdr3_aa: ASSQDAPTAGTNEKLF
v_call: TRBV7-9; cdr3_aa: ASTEGGGNQPQH
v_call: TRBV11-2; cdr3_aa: ASSLPSSEAF
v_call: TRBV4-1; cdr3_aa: ASSQEGTDTSYEQY
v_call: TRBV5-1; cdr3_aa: ASSPVRAGGWSEAF
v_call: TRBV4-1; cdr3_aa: ASSQVQSSGNTIY
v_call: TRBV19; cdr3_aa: ASSPGTGVSGANVLT
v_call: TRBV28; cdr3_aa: ASSGVGGYT
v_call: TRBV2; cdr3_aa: ASSRLAGSRASYEQY
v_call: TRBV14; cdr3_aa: ASSRKDSFYEQY
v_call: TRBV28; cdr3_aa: ASRPTYSLAGEETQY
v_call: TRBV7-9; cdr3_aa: ASSGQLGPNQPQH
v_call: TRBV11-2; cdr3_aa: ASSTGGQGSGNTIY
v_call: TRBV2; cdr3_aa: ASSPTENHEAF
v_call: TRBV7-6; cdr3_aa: ASNNGQGQQETQY
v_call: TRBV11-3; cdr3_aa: ASSRSGGTDTQY
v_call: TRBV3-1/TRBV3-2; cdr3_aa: ASSQGQLRAYTEAF
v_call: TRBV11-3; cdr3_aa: ASSLGGGAGANVLT
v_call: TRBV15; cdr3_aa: ATSRPRGASETQY
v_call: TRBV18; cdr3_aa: ASSPNRETEAF
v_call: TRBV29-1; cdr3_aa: SIRDRDSSGANVLT
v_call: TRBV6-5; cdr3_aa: ASSRPSGTYEQY
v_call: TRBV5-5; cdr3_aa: ASSPNKGNSGATYEQY
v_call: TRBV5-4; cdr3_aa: ASSLVRTTSSYNEQF
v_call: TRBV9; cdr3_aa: ASSVATGIAGDPHTGELF
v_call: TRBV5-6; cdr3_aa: ASSWRDVGGNYGYT
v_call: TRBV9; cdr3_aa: ASGGHRVDYGYT
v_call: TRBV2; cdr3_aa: ASSNSGSLADTQY
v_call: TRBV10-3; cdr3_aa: AMRPTYQPQH
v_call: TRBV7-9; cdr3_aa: ASSSRTGNYGYT
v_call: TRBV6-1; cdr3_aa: ASSVKITLAGGLSSEQY
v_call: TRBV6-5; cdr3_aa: ASLRQYNSPLH
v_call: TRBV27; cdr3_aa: ASSYIQGPRNEQF
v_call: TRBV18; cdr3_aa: ASSRDRVGSPLH
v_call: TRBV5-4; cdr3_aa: ASSLVAGNTEAF
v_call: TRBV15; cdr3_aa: ATSRRLAGGRSTGELF
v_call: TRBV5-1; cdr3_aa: ASSLPTDTQY
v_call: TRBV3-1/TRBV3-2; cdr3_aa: ASSGTGGEQF
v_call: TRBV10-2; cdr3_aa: ASRTGGTASSYNSPLH
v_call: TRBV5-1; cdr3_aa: ASSLTSGQETQY
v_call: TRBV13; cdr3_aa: ASSVQAGTDTQY
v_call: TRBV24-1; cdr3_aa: ATSDPELAAINEQF